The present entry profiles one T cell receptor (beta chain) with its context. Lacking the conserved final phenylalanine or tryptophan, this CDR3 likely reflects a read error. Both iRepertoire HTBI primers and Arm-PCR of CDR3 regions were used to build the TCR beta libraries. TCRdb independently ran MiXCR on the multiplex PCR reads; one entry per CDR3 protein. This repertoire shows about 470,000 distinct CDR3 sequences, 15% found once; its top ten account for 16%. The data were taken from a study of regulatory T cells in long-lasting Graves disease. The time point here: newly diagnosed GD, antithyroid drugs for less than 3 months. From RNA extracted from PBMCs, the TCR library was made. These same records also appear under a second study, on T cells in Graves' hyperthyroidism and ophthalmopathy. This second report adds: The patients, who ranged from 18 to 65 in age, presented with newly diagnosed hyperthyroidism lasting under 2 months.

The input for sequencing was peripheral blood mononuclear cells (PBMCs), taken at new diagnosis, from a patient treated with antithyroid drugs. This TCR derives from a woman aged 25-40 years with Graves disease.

CDR3 DNA: TGTGCCAGCAGCTTAGATCCGCGACCAGGGCGGCGACTGTTTTCT. Translated: CASSLDPRPGRRLFS. This sequence joins TRBV11-3 and TRBJ1-4; TRBD1 might be the D (5 bases). This CDR3 contains 15 residues. CDR1 and CDR2 from the germline V gene are SGHNT and YENEEA. V was cut by 0 bases and J by 13 bases, with 18 bases left in between.